Reported below is one TCR beta chain. The antigen is unknown. Every patient was affected by relapse after autologous stem cell transplantation, while exposure to brentuximab vedotin was not uniform. The germline V gene has CDR1 SGHRS and CDR2 YFSETQ. V lost 2 bases and J lost 5; bases outside the gene matches: 9. This CDR3 spans 15 amino acids. The data derive from a study of PD-1 blockade in classical Hodgkin lymphoma. Study as a whole: Administration of nivolumab to patients was at 3 mg/kg intravenously every 2 weeks. Study-wide results and limits: Newly diagnosed patients had diversity similar to the baseline diversity of complete responders. Possible causes of repertoire differences, disease activity or prior therapy, remain undefined. CD4+ TCR diversity rose significantly by C4D1, and CD8+ TCR diversity did not.

Clones were read by immunoSEQ multiplex PCR, and TCRdb kept only the in-frame ones, dropping some. The sample records 100,000 to 130,000 clones, 89% being singletons. The source was peripheral blood mononuclear cells (PBMCs), collected before the second cycle of nivolumab. The TCR sequence derives from a human donor with classical Hodgkin lymphoma. The chain couples TRBV5-1 to TRBJ2-5; 7 bases fit TRBD1. In DNA, the CDR3 is TGCGCCAGCAGCTTAAGACAGGGAGCCAGTGAGACCCAGTACTTC. Protein sequence: CASSLRQGASETQYF.